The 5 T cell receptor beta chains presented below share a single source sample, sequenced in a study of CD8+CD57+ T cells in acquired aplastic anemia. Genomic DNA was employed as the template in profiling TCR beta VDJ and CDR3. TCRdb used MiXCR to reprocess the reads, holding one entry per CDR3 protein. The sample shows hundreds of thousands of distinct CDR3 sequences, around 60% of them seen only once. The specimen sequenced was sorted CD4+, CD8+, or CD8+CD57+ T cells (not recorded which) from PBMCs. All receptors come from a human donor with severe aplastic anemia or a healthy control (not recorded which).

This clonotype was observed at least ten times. CDR3 region: CAISALSGDNSPLHF. The CDR3 DNA reads as TGTGCCATCAGTGCCTTGTCCGGAGATAATTCACCCCTCCACTTT. The chain joins TRBV10-3 to TRBJ1-6; D call uncertain. Germline V CDR1 and CDR2: ENHRY, SYGVKD. With 4 bases removed from V and 5 bases from J, the gap between germline ends came to 12 bases. The CDR3 contains 15 residues.

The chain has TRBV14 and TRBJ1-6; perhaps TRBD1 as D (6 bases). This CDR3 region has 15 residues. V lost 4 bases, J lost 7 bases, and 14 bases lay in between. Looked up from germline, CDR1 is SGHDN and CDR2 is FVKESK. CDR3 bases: TGTGCCAGCAGCCCGACGGGCGGGACAAATTCACCCCTCCACTTT. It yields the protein CASSPTGGTNSPLHF.

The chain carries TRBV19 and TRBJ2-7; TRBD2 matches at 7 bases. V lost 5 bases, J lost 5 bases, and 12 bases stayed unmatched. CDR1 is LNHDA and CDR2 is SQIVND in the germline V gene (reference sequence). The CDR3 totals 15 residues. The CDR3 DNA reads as TGTGCCAGTAGTGGCCGGGGAGCGGGAACCCACGAGCAGTACTTC. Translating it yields CASSGRGAGTHEQYF.

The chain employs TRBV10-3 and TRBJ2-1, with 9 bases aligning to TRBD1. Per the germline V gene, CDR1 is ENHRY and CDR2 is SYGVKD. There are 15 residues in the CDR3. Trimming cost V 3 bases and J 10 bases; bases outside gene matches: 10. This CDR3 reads CAISDETGGMYEQFF. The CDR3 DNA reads TGTGCCATCAGTGACGAGACAGGGGGGATGTACGAGCAGTTCTTC.

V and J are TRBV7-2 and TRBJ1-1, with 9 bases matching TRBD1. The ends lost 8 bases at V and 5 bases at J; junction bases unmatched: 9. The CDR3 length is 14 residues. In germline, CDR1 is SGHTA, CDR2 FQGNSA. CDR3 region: CASGPTGGRTEAFF. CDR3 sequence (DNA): TGTGCCAGCGGACCAACAGGGGGCAGGACTGAAGCTTTCTTT.